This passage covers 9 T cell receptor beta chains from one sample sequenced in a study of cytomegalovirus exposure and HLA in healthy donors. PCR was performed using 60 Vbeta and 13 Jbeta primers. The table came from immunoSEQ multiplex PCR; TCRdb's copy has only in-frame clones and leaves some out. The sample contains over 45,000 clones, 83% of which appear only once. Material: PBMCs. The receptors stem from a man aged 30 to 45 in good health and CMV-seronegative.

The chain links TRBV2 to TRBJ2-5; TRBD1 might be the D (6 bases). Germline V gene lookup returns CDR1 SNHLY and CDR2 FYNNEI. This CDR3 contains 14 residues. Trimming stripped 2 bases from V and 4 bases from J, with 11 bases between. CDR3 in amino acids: CASSEQQGRETQYF. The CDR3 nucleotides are TGTGCCAGCAGTGAACAGCAGGGGAGAGAGACCCAGTACTTC.

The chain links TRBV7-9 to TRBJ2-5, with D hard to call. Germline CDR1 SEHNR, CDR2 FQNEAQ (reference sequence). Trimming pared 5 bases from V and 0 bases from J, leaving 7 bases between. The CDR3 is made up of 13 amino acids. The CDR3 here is CASSQVYQETQYF. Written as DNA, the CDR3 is TGTGCCAGCAGCCAGGTGTACCAAGAGACCCAGTACTTC.

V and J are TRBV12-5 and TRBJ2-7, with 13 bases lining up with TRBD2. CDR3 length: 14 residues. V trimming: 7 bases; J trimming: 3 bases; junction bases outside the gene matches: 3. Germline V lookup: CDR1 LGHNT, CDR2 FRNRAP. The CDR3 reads CASARTSGSYEQYF. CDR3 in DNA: TGTGCTAGTGCCAGGACTAGCGGGAGCTACGAGCAGTACTTC.

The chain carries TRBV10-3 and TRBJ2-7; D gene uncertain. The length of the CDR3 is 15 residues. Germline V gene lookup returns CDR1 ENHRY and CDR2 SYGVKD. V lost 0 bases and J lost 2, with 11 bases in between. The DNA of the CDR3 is TGTGCCATCAGTGAGTCGAAACAGTCACCCTACGAGCAGTACTTC. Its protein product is CAISESKQSPYEQYF.

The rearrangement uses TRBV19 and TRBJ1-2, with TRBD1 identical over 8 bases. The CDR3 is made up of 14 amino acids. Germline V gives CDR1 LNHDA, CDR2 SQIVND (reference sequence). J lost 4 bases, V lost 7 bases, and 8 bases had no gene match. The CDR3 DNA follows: TGTGCCAGTACTCGGACAGGGCAGTTCTATGGCTACACCTTC. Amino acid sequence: CASTRTGQFYGYTF. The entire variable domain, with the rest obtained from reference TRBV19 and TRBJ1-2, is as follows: DGGITQSPKYLFRKEGQNVTLSCEQNLNHDAMYWYRQDPGQGLRLIYYSQIVNDFQKGDIAEGYSVSREKKESFPLTVTSAQKNPTAFYLCASTRTGQFYGYTFGSGTRLTVV.

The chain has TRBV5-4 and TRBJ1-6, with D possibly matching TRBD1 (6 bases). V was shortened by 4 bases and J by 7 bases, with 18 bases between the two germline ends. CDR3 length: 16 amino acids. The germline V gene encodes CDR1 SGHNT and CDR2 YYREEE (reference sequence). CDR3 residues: CASSQRVQGLNSPLHF. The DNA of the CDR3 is TGTGCCAGCAGCCAACGCGTACAGGGTTTGAATTCACCCCTCCACTTT.

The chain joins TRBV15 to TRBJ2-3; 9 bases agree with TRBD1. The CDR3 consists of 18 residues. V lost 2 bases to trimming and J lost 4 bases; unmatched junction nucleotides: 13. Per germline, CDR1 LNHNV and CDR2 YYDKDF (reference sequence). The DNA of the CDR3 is TGTGCCACCAGCAGACCCCGACCGACAGGGGGATTGGCAGATACGCAGTATTTT. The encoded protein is CATSRPRPTGGLADTQYF.

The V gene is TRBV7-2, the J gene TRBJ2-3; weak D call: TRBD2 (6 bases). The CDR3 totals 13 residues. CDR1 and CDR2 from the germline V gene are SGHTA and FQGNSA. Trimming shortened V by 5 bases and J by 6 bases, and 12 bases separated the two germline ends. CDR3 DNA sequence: TGTGCCAGCAGCATGGGACTGCGTGATACGCAGTATTTT. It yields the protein CASSMGLRDTQYF.

CDR3 coding DNA: TGCGCCAGCAGCCAAGATCTGGGGGCAGGGTACGAAGACAATGAGCAGTTCTTC. This gives the protein CASSQDLGAGYEDNEQFF. The chain is built from TRBV4-3 and TRBJ2-1, with a possible D match to TRBD1 (6 bases). The germline V and J ends were trimmed by 0 bases and 5 bases, with 20 bases remaining between them. Germline V lookup: CDR1 LGHNA, CDR2 YSLEER. This CDR3 region has 18 residues.